This T cell receptor (beta chain) was identified in a study of blood T cell dynamics during melanoma immunotherapy. Using immunoSEQ multiplex PCR, the repertoire was profiled, and TCRdb retains in-frame clones only, with some absent. The sample carries more than 10,000 clones, approximately 84% recorded once. The time point denotes: pre-treatment baseline. CDR3 size: 14 residues. Per germline, CDR1 SGHVS and CDR2 FQNEAQ. V was shortened by 0 bases and J by 3 bases, with 8 bases between the two germline ends. The origin of this receptor is a human donor with melanoma. Sequenced here: blood, sampled from a patient treated with checkpoint blockade. V usage is TRBV7-8 and J usage is TRBJ1-2; D not resolved. The CDR3 sequence is CASSLARADYGYTF. The CDR3 bases are TGTGCCAGCAGCTTAGCGCGGGCAGACTATGGCTACACCTTC.